This TCR beta chain appears in the sequencing data of a study of CD8 T cells in ankylosing spondylitis. Making use of molecular barcodes, quantitative 5'-RACE generated TCR beta libraries. TCRdb ran MiXCR on the 5' RACE reads and lists one entry per CDR3 protein. The sample consists of 160,000 or so distinct CDR3 sequences, just over 9.5% of them appearing once. As to this clonotype: The target antigen is unknown.

Study results and caveats: Characteristic of ankylosing spondylitis blood, it appeared, was a TCR beta motif comprising several highly homologous variants. Researchers reportedly found disease-linked clones significantly enriched in matched ankylosing spondylitis synovial fluid. Clones linked to the disease showed a CD8+ phenotype. They occurred at relatively low frequencies in peripheral blood.

CDR3 length: 14 residues. Germline CDR1 KGHDR, CDR2 SFDVKD. V dropped 0 bases and J dropped 7 bases, with 8 bases sitting between them. This receptor was obtained from a female donor with ankylosing spondylitis or in good health (not recorded which). Sequencing was carried out using blood, either unsorted or a sorted T cell fraction (not recorded which). This chain uses TRBV24-1 with TRBJ2-2; D not certain. The CDR3 sequence: CATSDLTEGGELFF. CDR3 in DNA: TGTGCCACCAGTGATTTGACCGAAGGCGGGGAGCTGTTTTTT.